The sequence of this T cell receptor (beta chain) was determined in a study of regulatory T cells in long-lasting Graves disease. Study information: Recently diagnosed Graves' patients had received antithyroid drugs for under 3 months.

Germline CDR1 SEHNR, CDR2 FQNEAQ (reference sequence). V was cut by 5 bases and J by 3 bases, with 19 bases left in between. This CDR3 is 16 amino acids long. Building the TCR beta libraries relied on iRepertoire HTBI primers, and CDR3 regions underwent Arm-PCR. A single record per CDR3 protein comes from TCRdb applying MiXCR to the multiplex PCR reads. The data contain 390,000 or so distinct CDR3 sequences, roughly 10% of them singletons. As for time point: newly diagnosed GD, antithyroid drugs for less than 3 months. PBMCs were the source of the RNA used for TCR sequencing. Another study also made use of these data, one on T cells in Graves' hyperthyroidism and ophthalmopathy.

The input for sequencing was peripheral blood mononuclear cells (PBMCs), taken at new diagnosis, from a patient treated with antithyroid drugs. The origin of this receptor is a woman younger than 30 with Graves disease. This chain joins TRBV7-9 and TRBJ1-1; D is perhaps TRBD1 (5 bases). CDR3 DNA: TGTGCCAGCAGCCCCCGAGTCGGGGGGTCGGACACTGAAGCTTTCTTT. Residues: CASSPRVGGSDTEAFF.